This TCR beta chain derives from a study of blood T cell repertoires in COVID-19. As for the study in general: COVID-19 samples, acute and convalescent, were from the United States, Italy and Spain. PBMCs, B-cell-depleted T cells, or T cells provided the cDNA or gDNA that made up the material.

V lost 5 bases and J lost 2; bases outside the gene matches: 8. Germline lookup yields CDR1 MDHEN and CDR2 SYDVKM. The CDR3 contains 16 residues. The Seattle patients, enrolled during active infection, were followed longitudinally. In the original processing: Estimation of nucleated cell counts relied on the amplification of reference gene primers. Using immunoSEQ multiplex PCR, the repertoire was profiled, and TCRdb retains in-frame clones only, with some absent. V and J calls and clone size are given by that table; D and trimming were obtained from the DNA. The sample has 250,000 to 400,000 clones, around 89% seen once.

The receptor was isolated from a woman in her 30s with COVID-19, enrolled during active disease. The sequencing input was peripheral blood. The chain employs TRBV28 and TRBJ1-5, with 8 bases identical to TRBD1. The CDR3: CASSLTRGRGNQPQHF. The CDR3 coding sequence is TGTGCCAGCAGTCTAACCAGGGGGCGCGGCAATCAGCCCCAGCATTTT.